A single sample is the source of the 2 T cell receptor beta chains below, sequenced in a study of T cells in localized non-small cell lung cancer. Only in-frame clones appear in the TCRdb table, and some are missing; sequencing was by immunoSEQ multiplex PCR. The table records about 7,000 clones, about 23% of them present only once. The sequenced sample was lung tumor tissue, obtained before any cancer treatment. The receptors here all came from a man aged 40 to 75 with stage III squamous cell lung carcinoma.

J is TRBJ2-1 and V is TRBV6-8; TRBD2 matches 9 bases. CDR1 and CDR2 (germline): MNHGY, SAAAGT. Losses at the gene ends were 5 bases for V and 14 bases for J; bases not matched to a gene: 13. This CDR3 has 14 amino acids. This CDR3 is CASSLPDSGGRKFF. In nucleotides, the CDR3 is TGTGCCAGCAGTCTCCCGGATAGCGGGGGACGGAAGTTCTTC.

The table lists this clone with a few counts. This chain connects TRBV9 to TRBJ1-2; 7 bases line up with TRBD1. With 7 bases clipped from V and 8 bases from J, the junction kept 11 bases outside the gene matches. This CDR3 is 13 amino acids long. Germline V gene sequence: CDR1 SGDLS, CDR2 YYNGEE. CDR3 sequence (DNA): TGTGCCAGCTTCCGACAGGGACTAAAGGGCTACACCTTC. Its translation: CASFRQGLKGYTF.